This T cell receptor (beta chain) was retrieved from a study of memory CD4+ T cells and cytomegalovirus serostatus. About the research overall: Of the healthy Belgian adults, 9 were CMV seropositive and approximately 24 seronegative.

The sort gate was single viable CD3+CD4+CD8-CD45RO+ cells for memory CD4+ T cells. CDR1 and CDR2 (germline): GTSNPN, SVGIG (reference sequence). The CDR3 is 14 residues long. V was pared by 2 bases and J by 9 bases, with 8 bases of the junction left unmatched. The repertoire was sequenced with immunoSEQ multiplex PCR; TCRdb's copy has only in-frame clones and lacks some. This sample has about 46,000 clones, with roughly 78% found just once. Sequenced sample: memory CD4+ T cells from blood. V usage is TRBV30 and J usage is TRBJ2-1; 9 bases map to TRBD2. The receptor's source is an adult in good health and CMV-seronegative. In nucleotides, the CDR3 is TGTGCCTGGAGTCCCTATCTAGCGGGGAGTGAGCAGTTCTTC. It yields the protein CAWSPYLAGSEQFF.